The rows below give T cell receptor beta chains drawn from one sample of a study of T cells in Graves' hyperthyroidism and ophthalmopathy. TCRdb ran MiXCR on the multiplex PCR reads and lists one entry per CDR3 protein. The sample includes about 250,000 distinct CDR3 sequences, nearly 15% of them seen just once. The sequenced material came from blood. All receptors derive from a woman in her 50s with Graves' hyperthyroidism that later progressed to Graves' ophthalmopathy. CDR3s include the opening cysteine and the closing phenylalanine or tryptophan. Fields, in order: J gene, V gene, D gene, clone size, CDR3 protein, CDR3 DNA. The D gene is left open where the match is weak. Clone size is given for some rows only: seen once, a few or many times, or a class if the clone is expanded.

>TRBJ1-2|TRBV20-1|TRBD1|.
CSAPGTADSYTF
TGCAGTGCCCCCGGGACAGCGGATAGCTACACCTTC
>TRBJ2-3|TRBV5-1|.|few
CASSLGTGQTDTQYF
TGCGCCAGCAGCTTAGGGACGGGACAAACAGATACGCAGTATTTT
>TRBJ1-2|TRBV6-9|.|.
CASSPRGLDYGYTF
TGTGCCAGCAGCCCCAGGGGCCTAGACTATGGCTACACCTTC
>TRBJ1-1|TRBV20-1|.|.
CSARDPVNTEAFF
TGCAGTGCTAGAGATCCAGTGAACACTGAAGCTTTCTTT
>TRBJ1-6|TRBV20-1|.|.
CSANIQGTNNSPLHF
TGCAGTGCTAATATCCAGGGGACGAATAATTCACCCCTCCACTTT
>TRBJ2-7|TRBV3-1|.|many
CASSQDGAASYEQYF
TGTGCCAGCAGCCAAGACGGGGCAGCTTCCTACGAGCAGTACTTC
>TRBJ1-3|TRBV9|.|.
CASSHPLKGNTIYF
TGTGCCAGCAGCCACCCCCTAAAAGGAAACACCATATATTTT
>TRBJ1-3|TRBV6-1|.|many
CASRVQFSGNTIYF
TGTGCCAGCAGGGTACAGTTCTCTGGAAACACCATATATTTT
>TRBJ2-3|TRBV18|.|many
CASSPRVFTDTQYF
TGTGCCAGCTCACCACGAGTATTCACAGATACGCAGTATTTT
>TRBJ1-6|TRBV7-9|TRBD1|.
CASSFGTGEARNSPLHF
TGTGCCAGCAGCTTCGGGACAGGGGAAGCCCGTAATTCACCCCTCCACTTT
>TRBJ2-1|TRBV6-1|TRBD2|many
CASTLTFTSGSPEQFF
TGTGCCAGCACTCTTACGTTCACTAGCGGGAGCCCTGAGCAGTTCTTC
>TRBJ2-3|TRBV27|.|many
CASKFHGGHTDTQYF
TGTGCCAGCAAGTTCCATGGCGGACACACAGATACGCAGTATTTT
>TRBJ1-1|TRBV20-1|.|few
CSAKNRVMNTEAFF
TGCAGTGCTAAAAACAGGGTGATGAACACTGAAGCTTTCTTT
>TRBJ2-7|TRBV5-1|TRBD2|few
CASSLEVAGGSYEQYF
TGCGCCAGCAGCTTGGAAGTAGCGGGAGGGTCCTACGAGCAGTACTTC
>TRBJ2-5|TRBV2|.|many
CASSGTPGPSYQETQYF
TGTGCCAGCAGTGGGACTCCGGGACCCTCGTACCAAGAGACCCAGTACTTC
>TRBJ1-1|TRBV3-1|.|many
CASSQDPGRTEAFF
TGTGCCAGCAGCCAAGATCCCGGGCGCACTGAAGCTTTCTTT
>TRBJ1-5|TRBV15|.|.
CATSRGQESNQPQHF
TGTGCCACCAGCAGAGGGCAGGAAAGCAATCAGCCCCAGCATTTT
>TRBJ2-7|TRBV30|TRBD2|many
CAWSVRKGLAGEQYF
TGTGCCTGGAGTGTACGAAAAGGGCTAGCGGGCGAGCAGTACTTC
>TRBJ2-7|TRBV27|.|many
CASSPLTGSYEQYF
TGTGCCAGCAGCCCCCTTACAGGCTCCTACGAGCAGTACTTC
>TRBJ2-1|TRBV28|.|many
CASSLWGRRGYEQFF
TGTGCCAGCAGTTTATGGGGGCGCCGGGGCTATGAGCAGTTCTTC
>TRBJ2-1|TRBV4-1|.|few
CASSQGQGLADSYNEQFF
TGCGCCAGCAGCCAAGGTCAAGGGTTAGCGGACTCCTACAATGAGCAGTTCTTC
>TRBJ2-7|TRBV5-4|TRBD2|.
CASSPGTTLYEQYF
TGTGCCAGCAGCCCAGGGACTACGCTCTACGAGCAGTACTTC
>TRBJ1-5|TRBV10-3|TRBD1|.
CAISELSGGGNQPQHF
TGTGCCATCAGTGAGTTATCAGGGGGAGGCAATCAGCCCCAGCATTTT